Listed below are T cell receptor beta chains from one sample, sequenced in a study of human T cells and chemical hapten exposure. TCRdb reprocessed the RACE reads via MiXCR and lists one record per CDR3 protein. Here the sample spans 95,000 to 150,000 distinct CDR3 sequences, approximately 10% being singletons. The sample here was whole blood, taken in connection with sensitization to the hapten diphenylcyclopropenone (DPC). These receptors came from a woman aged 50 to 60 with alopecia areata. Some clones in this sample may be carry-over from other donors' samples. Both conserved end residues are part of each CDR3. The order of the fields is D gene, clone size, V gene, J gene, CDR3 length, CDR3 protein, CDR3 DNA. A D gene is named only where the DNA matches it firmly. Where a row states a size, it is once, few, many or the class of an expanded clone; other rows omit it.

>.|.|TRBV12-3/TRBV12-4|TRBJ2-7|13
CASGRTVYYEQYF
TGTGCCAGCGGACGGACAGTCTACTACGAGCAGTACTTC
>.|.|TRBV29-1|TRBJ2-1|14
CSVGHRHSYNEQFF
TGCAGCGTTGGACACCGGCATTCCTACAATGAGCAGTTCTTC
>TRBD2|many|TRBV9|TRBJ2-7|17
CASSTGPGAGGIHEQYF
TGTGCCAGCAGCACCGGTCCGGGAGCGGGGGGCATCCACGAGCAGTACTTC
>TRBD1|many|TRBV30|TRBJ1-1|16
CAWTRWGTAPVAEAFF
TGTGCCTGGACCAGGTGGGGGACAGCCCCCGTGGCTGAAGCTTTCTTT
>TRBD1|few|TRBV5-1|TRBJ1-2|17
CASSPGRTGGNNYGYTF
TGCGCCAGCAGCCCAGGCCGGACAGGGGGCAATAACTATGGCTACACCTTC
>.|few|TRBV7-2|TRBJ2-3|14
CASRPVLTTDTQYF
TGTGCCAGCAGACCGGTGCTGACCACAGATACGCAGTATTTT
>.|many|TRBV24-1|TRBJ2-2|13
CATSAENTGELFF
TGTGCCACCAGTGCAGAGAACACCGGGGAGCTGTTTTTT
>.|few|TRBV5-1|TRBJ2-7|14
CASSRTASKDEQYF
TGCGCCAGCAGCAGGACCGCTTCGAAGGACGAGCAGTACTTC
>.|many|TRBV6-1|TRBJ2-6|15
CASSESLSGANVLTF
TGTGCCAGCAGTGAGAGCCTCTCTGGGGCCAACGTCCTGACTTTC
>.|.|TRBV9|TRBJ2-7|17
CASSSSFSTGSGYEQYF
TGTGCCAGCAGCTCGAGTTTTTCGACGGGGTCCGGCTACGAGCAGTACTTC
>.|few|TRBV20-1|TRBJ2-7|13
CSARGEQATEGYF
TGCAGTGCTAGAGGGGAACAGGCGACAGAGGGGTACTTC
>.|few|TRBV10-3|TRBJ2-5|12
CAISASGETQYF
TGTGCCATCAGTGCAAGCGGAGAGACCCAGTACTTC
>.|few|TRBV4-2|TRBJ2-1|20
CASSLERLGGAGVGYNEQFF
TGTGCCAGCAGCCTAGAAAGGCTTGGGGGGGCGGGAGTAGGGTACAATGAGCAGTTCTTC
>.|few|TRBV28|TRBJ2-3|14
CASRKTLSTDTQYF
TGTGCCAGCAGGAAGACGTTGAGCACAGATACGCAGTATTTT
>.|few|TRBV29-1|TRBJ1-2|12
CSVADSIYGYTF
TGCAGCGTCGCCGACAGCATCTATGGCTACACCTTC
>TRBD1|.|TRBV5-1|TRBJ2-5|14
CASSRQGQQETQYF
TGCGCCAGCAGCCGACAGGGACAGCAAGAGACCCAGTACTTC
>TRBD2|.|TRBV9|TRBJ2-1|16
CASSVAPGGGYNEQFF
TGTGCCAGCAGCGTAGCGCCGGGGGGGGGTTACAATGAGCAGTTCTTC
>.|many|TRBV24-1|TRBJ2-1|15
CATSDSGPSYNEQFF
TGTGCCACCAGTGATTCGGGACCTTCCTACAATGAGCAGTTCTTC
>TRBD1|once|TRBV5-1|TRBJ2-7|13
CASSWGTAEEQYF
TGCGCCAGCAGCTGGGGGACAGCGGAGGAGCAGTACTTC
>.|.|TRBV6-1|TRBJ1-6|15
CASSEATDQGRPLHF
TGTGCCAGCAGTGAAGCGACTGACCAAGGCCGGCCCCTCCACTTT
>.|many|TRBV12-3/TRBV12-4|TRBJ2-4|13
CASSAPGTNIQYF
TGTGCCAGCAGTGCCCCCGGGACTAACATTCAGTACTTC
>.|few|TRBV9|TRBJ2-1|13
CASSVGGGDEQFF
TGTGCCAGCAGCGTAGGGGGGGGCGATGAGCAGTTCTTC
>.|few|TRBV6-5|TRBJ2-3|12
CASSSNSAIFYF
TGTGCCAGCAGTTCCAACTCCGCGATCTTTTATTTT
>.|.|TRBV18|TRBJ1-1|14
CASSPGQADTEAFF
TGTGCCAGCTCACCAGGCCAGGCGGACACTGAAGCTTTCTTT
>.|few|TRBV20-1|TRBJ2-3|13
CSARGVGTDTQYF
TGCAGTGCTAGAGGGGTGGGTACAGATACGCAGTATTTT
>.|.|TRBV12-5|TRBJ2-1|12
CASGLPNNEQFF
TGTGCTAGTGGTTTGCCCAACAATGAGCAGTTCTTC
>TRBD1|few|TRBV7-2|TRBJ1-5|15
CASSLDRGRDQPQHF
TGTGCCAGCAGCCTGGACAGGGGGCGAGATCAGCCCCAGCATTTT